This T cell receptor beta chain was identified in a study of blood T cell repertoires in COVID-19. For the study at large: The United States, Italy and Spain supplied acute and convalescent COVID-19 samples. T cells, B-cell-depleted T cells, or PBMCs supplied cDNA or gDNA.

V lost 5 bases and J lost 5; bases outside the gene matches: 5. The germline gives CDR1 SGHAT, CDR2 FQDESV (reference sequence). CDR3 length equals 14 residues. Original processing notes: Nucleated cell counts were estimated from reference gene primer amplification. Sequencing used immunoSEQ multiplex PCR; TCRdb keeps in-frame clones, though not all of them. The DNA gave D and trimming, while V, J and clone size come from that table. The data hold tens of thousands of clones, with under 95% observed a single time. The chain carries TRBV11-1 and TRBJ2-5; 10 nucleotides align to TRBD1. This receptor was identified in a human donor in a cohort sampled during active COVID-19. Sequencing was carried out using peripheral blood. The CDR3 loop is CASSEDRGRETQYF. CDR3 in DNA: TGTGCCAGCAGCGAGGACAGGGGGAGGGAGACCCAGTACTTC.